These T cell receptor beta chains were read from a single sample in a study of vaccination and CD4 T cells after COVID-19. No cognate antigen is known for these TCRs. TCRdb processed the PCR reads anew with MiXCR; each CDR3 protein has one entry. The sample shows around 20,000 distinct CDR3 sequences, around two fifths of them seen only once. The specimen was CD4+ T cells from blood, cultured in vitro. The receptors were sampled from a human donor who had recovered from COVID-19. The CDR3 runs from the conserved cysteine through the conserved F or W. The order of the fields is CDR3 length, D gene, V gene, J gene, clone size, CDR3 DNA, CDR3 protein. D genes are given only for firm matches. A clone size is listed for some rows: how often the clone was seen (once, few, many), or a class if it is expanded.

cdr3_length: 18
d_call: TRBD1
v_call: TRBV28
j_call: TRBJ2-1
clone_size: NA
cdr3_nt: TGTGCCAGCAGTTTGCGGGGCTTTAGGGACAGGGGGCACAATGAGCAGTTCTTC
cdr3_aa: CASSLRGFRDRGHNEQFF

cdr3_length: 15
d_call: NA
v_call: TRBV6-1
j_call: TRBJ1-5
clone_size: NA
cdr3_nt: TGTGCCAGCAGTGAACAGAAAAATAGCAATCAGCCCCAGCATTTT
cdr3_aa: CASSEQKNSNQPQHF

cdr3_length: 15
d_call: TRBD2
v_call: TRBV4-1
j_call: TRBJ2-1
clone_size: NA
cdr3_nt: TGCGCCAGCAGCCAAGGCCCTAGCGGGAGCGATGAGCAGTTCTTC
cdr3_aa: CASSQGPSGSDEQFF

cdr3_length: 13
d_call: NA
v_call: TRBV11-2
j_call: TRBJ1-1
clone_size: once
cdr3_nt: TGTGCCAGCAGCTTAAGGGGGTTCGCTGAAGCTTTCTTT
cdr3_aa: CASSLRGFAEAFF

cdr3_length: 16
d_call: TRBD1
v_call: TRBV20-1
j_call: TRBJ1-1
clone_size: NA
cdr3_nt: TGCAGTGCCATCCGCTCCACAGGGGGCGCGTTTACTGAAGCTTTCTTT
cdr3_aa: CSAIRSTGGAFTEAFF

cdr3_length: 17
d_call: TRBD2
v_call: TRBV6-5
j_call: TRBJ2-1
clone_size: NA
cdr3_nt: TGTGCCAGCAGTTACTCGACGGGCGGGAGGGCCGTAAATGAGCAGTTCTTC
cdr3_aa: CASSYSTGGRAVNEQFF

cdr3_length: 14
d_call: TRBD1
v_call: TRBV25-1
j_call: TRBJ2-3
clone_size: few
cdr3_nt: TGTGCCAGCAGTGACCCTACAGGGGCAGATACGCAGTATTTT
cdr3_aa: CASSDPTGADTQYF

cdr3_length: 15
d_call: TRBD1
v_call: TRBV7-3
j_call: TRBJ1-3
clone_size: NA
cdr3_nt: TGTGCCAGCAGCCAACAGGGGGTTGATGGAAACACCATATATTTT
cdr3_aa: CASSQQGVDGNTIYF

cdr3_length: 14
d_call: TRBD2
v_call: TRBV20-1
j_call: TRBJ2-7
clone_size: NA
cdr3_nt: TGCAGTGCTAGATTATCTAGCGGGACCTACGAGCAGTACTTC
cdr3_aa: CSARLSSGTYEQYF

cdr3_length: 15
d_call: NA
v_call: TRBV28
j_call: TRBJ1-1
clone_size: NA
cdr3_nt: TGTGCCAGCAGTTTGGAACAGGTCGGCGGCACTGAAGCTTTCTTT
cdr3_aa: CASSLEQVGGTEAFF

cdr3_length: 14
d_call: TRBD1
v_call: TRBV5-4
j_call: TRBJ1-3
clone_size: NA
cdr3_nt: TGTGCCAGCAGCCACGGGACAGGGAGAGACACCATATATTTT
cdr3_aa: CASSHGTGRDTIYF

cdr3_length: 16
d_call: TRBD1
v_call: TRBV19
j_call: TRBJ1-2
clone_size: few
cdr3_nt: TGTGCCAGTAGTGGACAGGGGCGGAGGAGTGTGAGTGGCTACACCTTC
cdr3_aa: CASSGQGRRSVSGYTF

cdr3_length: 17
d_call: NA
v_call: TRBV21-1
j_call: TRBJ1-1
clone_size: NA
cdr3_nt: TGTGCCAGCAGCACCTGGACAGGGGCGACTAGGAACACTGAAGCTTTCTTT
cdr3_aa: CASSTWTGATRNTEAFF

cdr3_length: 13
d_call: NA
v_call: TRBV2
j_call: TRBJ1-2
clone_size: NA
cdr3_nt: TGTGCCAGCAGTGAAGTGGTAAGAGGTGGCTACACCTTC
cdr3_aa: CASSEVVRGGYTF

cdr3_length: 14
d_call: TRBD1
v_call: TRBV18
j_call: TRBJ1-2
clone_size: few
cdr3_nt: TGTGCCAGCTCACCGGGACAGGGGTCCTATGGCTACACCTTC
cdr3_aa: CASSPGQGSYGYTF

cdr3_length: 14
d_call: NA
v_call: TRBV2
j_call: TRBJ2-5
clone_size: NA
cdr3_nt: TGTGCCAGCAGTCCCGGGCAACCGGTGGAGACCCAGTACTTC
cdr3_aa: CASSPGQPVETQYF

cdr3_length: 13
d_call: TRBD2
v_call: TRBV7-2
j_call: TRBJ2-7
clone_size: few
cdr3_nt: TGTGCCAGCAGCGCGTCGACTAGCACCGAGCAGTACTTC
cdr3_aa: CASSASTSTEQYF

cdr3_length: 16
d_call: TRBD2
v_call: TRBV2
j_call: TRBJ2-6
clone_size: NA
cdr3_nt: TGTGCCAGCAGTGAGGAGCGGGACTCTGGGGCCAACGTCCTGACTTTC
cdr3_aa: CASSEERDSGANVLTF

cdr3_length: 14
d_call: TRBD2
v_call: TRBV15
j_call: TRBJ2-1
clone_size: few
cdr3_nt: TGTGCCACCAGCAGAGAAGTGGGACTAAAAAGAATGTTCTTC
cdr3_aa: CATSREVGLKRMFF

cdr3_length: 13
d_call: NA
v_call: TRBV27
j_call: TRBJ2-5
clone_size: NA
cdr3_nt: TGTGCCAGCAGTTTTCGAAGGGAGGAGACCCAGTACTTC
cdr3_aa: CASSFRREETQYF

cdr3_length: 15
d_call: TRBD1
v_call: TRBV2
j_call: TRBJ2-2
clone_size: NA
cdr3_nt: TGTGCCAGCAGGGCCGGGACAGTCGCCACCGGGGAGCTGTTTTTT
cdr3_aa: CASRAGTVATGELFF

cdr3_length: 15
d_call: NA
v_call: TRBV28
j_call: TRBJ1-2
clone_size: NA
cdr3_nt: TGTGCCAGCAGTCCCGGGACCGGGGGTAACTATGGCTACACCTTC
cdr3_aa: CASSPGTGGNYGYTF

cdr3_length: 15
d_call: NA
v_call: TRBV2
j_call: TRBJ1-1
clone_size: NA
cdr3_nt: TGTGCCAGCAGCCGCCTCCAAAGATTGAACACTGAAGCTTTCTTT
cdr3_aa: CASSRLQRLNTEAFF

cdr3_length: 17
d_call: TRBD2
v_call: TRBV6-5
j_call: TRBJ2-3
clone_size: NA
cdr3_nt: TGTGCCAGCAGTTACACTGGCGGGGGGTCCACCTCAGATACGCAGTATTTT
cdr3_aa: CASSYTGGGSTSDTQYF

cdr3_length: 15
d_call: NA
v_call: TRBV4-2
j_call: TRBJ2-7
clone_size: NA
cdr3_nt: TGTGCCAGCAGCCAAGATCTCGGGAGCTCCTACGAGCAGTACTTC
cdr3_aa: CASSQDLGSSYEQYF

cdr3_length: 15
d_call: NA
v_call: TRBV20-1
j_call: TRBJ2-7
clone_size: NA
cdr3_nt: TGCAGTGCTAGTGATCCGGGCCTCAGGGGCTACGAGCAGTACTTC
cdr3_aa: CSASDPGLRGYEQYF

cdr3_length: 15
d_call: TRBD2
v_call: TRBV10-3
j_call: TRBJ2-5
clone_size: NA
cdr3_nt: TGTGCCATCAAAGGTGGGAGGGCCAGGCAAGAGACCCAGTACTTC
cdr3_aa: CAIKGGRARQETQYF

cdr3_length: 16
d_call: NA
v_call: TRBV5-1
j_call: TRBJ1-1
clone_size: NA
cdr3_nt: TGCGCCAGCAGCTTGGCCGTGGGGGGCGCGAGCACTGAAGCTTTCTTT
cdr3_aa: CASSLAVGGASTEAFF

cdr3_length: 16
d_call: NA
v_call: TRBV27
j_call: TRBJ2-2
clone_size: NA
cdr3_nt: TGTGTCAGCGGTCTTGGGATGCGACAGAACACCGGGGAGCTGTTTTTT
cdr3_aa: CVSGLGMRQNTGELFF

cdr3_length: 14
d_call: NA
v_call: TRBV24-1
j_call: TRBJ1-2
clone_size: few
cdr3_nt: TGTGCCACCAGTGACCACGGAAAGAACTATGGCTACACCTTC
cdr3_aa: CATSDHGKNYGYTF

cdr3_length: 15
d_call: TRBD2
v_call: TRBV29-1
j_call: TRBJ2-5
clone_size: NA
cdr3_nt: TGCAGCGTTGAGCCAGCGGGAGGGCCGGGGGAGACCCAGTACTTC
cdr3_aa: CSVEPAGGPGETQYF

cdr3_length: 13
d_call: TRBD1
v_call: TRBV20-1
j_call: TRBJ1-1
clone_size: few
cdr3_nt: TGCAGTCAATCAGGGGGAGTGAACACTGAAGCTTTCTTT
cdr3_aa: CSQSGGVNTEAFF

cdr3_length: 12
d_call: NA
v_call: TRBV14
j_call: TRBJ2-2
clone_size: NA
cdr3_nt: TGTGCCAGCAGGTTGGGTACCGGGGAGCTGTTTTTT
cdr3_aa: CASRLGTGELFF

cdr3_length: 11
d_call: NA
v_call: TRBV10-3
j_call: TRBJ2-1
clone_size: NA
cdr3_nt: TGTGCCATCAGGCGGACCTGGGAGCAGTTCTTC
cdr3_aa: CAIRRTWEQFF

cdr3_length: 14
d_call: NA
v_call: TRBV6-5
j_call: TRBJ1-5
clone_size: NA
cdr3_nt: TGTGCCAGCAGTTATGGACAGAGCAATCAGCCCCAGCATTTT
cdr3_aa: CASSYGQSNQPQHF

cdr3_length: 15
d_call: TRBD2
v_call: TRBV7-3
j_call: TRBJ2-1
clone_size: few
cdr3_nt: TGTGCCAGCAGCCTGGCACTAGCGGGTTACAATGAGCAGTTCTTC
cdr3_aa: CASSLALAGYNEQFF

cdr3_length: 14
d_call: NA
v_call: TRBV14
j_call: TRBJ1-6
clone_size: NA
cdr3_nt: TGTGCCAGCAGCCAACTAGTTCCCGGCTCACCCCTCCACTTT
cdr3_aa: CASSQLVPGSPLHF

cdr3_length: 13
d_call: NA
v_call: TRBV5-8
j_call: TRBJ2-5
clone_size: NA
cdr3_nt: TGTGCCAGCAGCCCTCAAGTTGGGGAGACCCAGTACTTC
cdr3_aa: CASSPQVGETQYF

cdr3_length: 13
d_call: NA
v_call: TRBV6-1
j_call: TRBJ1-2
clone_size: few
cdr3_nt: TGTGCCAGCAGCCCGTTGTCTTTTTATGGCTACACCTTC
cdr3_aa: CASSPLSFYGYTF

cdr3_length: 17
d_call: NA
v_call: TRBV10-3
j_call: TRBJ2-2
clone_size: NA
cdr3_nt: TGTGCCATCTGGGAGGCTAGCGACAAACACAACACCGGGGAGCTGTTTTTT
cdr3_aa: CAIWEASDKHNTGELFF

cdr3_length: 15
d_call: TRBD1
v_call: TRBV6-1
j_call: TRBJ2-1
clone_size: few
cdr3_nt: TGTGCCAGTAACAGGGGGCAAAGCTCCTACAATGAGCAGTTCTTC
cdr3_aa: CASNRGQSSYNEQFF

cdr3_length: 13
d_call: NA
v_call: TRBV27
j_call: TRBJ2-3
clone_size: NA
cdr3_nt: TGTGCCAGCAGCCACCCAGGCACAGATACGCAGTATTTT
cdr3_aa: CASSHPGTDTQYF

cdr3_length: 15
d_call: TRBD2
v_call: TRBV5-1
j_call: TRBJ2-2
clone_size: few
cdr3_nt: TGCGCCAGCAGCCCGGGCCAACTAGCGGCCGGGGAGCTGTTTTTT
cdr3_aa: CASSPGQLAAGELFF

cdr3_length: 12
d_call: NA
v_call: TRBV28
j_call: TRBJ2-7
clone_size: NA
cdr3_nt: TGTGCCAGCAGGGACACCTTCTACGAGCAGTACTTC
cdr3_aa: CASRDTFYEQYF

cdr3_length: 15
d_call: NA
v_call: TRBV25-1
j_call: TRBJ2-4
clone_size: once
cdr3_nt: TGTGCCAGCAGTGAGCCAGGGGTGGGCAAAAACATTCAGTACTTC
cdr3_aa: CASSEPGVGKNIQYF

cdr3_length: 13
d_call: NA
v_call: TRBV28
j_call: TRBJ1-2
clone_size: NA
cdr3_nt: TGTGCCAGCAGTGGCACAGGTAACTATGGCTACACCTTC
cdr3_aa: CASSGTGNYGYTF

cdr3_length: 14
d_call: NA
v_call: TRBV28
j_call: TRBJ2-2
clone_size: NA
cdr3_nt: TGTGCCAGCAGTTTGCGGTCGAACACCGGGGAGCTGTTTTTT
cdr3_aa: CASSLRSNTGELFF

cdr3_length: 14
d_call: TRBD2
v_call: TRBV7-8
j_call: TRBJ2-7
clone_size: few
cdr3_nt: TGTGCCAGCACTCTAGCGGGAGTCTACACCGAGCAGTACTTC
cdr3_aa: CASTLAGVYTEQYF

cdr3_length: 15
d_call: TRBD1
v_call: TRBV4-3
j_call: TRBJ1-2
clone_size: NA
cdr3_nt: TGCGCCAGCAGCCAAGATCCGGGACAGAACTATGGCTACACCTTC
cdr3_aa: CASSQDPGQNYGYTF

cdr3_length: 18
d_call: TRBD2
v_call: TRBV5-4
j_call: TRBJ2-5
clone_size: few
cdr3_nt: TGTGCCAGCAGCTTGGAGGGCTCCCCGGGACTAGCGTTAGAGACCCAGTACTTC
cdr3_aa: CASSLEGSPGLALETQYF

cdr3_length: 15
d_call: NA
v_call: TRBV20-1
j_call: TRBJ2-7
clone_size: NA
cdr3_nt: TGCAGTGCTAGAGAGATAGACAGGGGAGGGTACGAGCAGTACTTC
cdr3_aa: CSAREIDRGGYEQYF